Presented here are 22 T cell receptor beta chains from one specimen sequenced in a study of human versus mouse CDR3 diversity and MHC coevolution. Repertoires were generated with immunoSEQ multiplex PCR, while TCRdb's copy carries only in-frame clones and drops some. The profile shows tens of thousands of clones, around 93% of them singletons. The sample consisted of naive CD4+ T cells from blood. Sample subset: CD45RO-negative CD62L-positive naive CD4 T cells. These receptors originate from a person aged 25 to 75 in good health.

This rearrangement joins TRBV7-6 to TRBJ2-1; tentative D call: TRBD2 (5 bases). V was cut by 0 bases and J by 15 bases, with 12 bases left in between. This CDR3 spans 12 amino acids. The germline V gene encodes CDR1 SGHVS and CDR2 FNYEAQ. The DNA for the CDR3 is TGTGCCAGCAGCTTAGCGAGGGCTGTGCCGTTCTTC. Amino acid sequence: CASSLARAVPFF. Supplemented by reference TRBV7-6 and TRBJ2-1, the full variable domain reads GAGVSQSPRYKVTKRGQDVALRCDPISGHVSLYWYRQALGQGPEFLTYFNYEAQQDKSGLPNDRFSAERPEGSISTLTIQRTEQRDSAMYRCASSLARAVPFFGPGTRLTVL.

Of note for this clone: The same CDR3 arises from other DNA sequences in this sample as well. The rearrangement joins TRBV6-5 to TRBJ1-1; D unresolved. This CDR3 has 11 amino acids. The V end lost 4 bases, the J end lost 4 bases, and 4 bases lay between the germline ends. Germline V gene lookup returns CDR1 MNHEY and CDR2 SVGAGI. In DNA, the CDR3 is TGTGCCAGCAGTTCGGTCACTGAAGCTTTCTTT. Translating gives CASSSVTEAFF.

The chain uses TRBV28 and TRBJ1-2; D is unresolved. Deletions cut 2 bases from V and 0 bases from J, with 7 bases between. Germline V gene lookup returns CDR1 MDHEN and CDR2 SYDVKM. The CDR3 consists of 14 residues. CDR3 region: CASSLGSANYGYTF. The CDR3 coding sequence is TGTGCCAGCAGTTTAGGTTCAGCTAACTATGGCTACACCTTC.

V gene TRBV7-3 combines with J gene TRBJ2-2; 15 nucleotides match TRBD2. V lost 5 bases to trimming and J lost 8 bases; unmatched junction nucleotides: 9. Germline V lookup: CDR1 SGHTA, CDR2 FQGTGA. The CDR3 totals 17 residues. As DNA, the CDR3 is TGTGCCAGCAGCCCGCCGGGACTAGCGGGAGGCCTGGGGGAGCTGTTTTTT. Residues: CASSPPGLAGGLGELFF.

The chain employs TRBV9 and TRBJ1-1, with D possibly being TRBD1 (5 bases). The CDR3 is made up of 17 amino acids. Germline loops: CDR1 SGDLS, CDR2 YYNGEE. V lost 0 bases, J lost 1 base, and 16 bases lay in between. CDR3 DNA sequence: TGTGCCAGCAGCGTAGCCGCGACAGACCTAGGGAACACTGAAGCTTTCTTT. Translating it yields CASSVAATDLGNTEAFF.

J is TRBJ1-1 and V is TRBV7-2, with D perhaps matching TRBD1 (5 bases). Trimming shortened V by 6 bases and J by 4 bases, and 12 bases separated the two germline ends. The CDR3 loop spans 13 amino acids. Germline CDR1 SGHTA, CDR2 FQGNSA. CDR3 DNA sequence: TGTGCCAGCAGTTATCAGGGTCGCACTGAAGCTTTCTTT. Translation gives CASSYQGRTEAFF.

The chain has TRBV7-9 and TRBJ2-6; D ambiguous. From germline, CDR1 is SEHNR and CDR2 FQNEAQ (reference sequence). Trimming removed 5 bases at V and 1 base at J, with 15 bases between. CDR3 length equals 17 residues. DNA for the CDR3: TGTGCCAGCAGCCCTTACGGAAACGGGTCTGGGGCCAACGTCCTGACTTTC. Protein sequence: CASSPYGNGSGANVLTF.

The chain employs TRBV6-6 and TRBJ1-1, with D possibly TRBD1 on 5 matching bases. This CDR3 has 14 residues. Germline CDR1 and CDR2: MNHNY and SVGAGI (reference sequence). The V and J ends lost 5 bases and 6 bases respectively, with 16 bases between them. This CDR3 is CASSVGGMGAEAFF. CDR3 coding DNA: TGTGCCAGCAGTGTGGGGGGGATGGGCGCTGAAGCTTTCTTT.

The chain links TRBV28 to TRBJ1-3; maybe TRBD1 (5 bases). The CDR3 consists of 14 residues. Trimming removed 7 bases at V and 4 bases at J, with 14 bases between. Germline-derived CDR1 and CDR2 are MDHEN and SYDVKM. As DNA, the CDR3 is TGTGCCAGCACCTCATCCCCAGGGGGAAACACCATATATTTT. This encodes CASTSSPGGNTIYF.

The J gene is TRBJ2-3, the V gene TRBV20-1; D not certain. V was pared by 3 bases and J by 4 bases, with 5 bases between. This CDR3 region has 11 residues. The germline gives CDR1 DFQATT, CDR2 SNEGSKA (reference sequence). CDR3 DNA: TGCAGTGCTAGGAGGTCAGATACGCAGTATTTT. Protein sequence: CSARRSDTQYF.

The chain carries TRBV7-3 and TRBJ1-1; 10 bases map to TRBD1. CDR3 length equals 18 residues. The germline V gene encodes CDR1 SGHTA and CDR2 FQGTGA. V gave up 5 bases and J gave up 0 bases; unmatched junction bases: 12. The CDR3 region is CASSIKGGQGLLNTEAFF. For the CDR3, the DNA is TGTGCCAGCAGCATTAAAGGGGGACAGGGGCTCTTGAACACTGAAGCTTTCTTT.

The V gene is TRBV9, the J gene TRBJ1-5, with TRBD1 matching 7 bases. The CDR3 totals 15 residues. CDR1 and CDR2 (germline): SGDLS, YYNGEE. V lost 4 bases, J lost 2 bases, and 6 bases stayed unmatched. The CDR3 DNA sequence: TGTGCCAGCAGCCCGACAGGGTCGGGCAATCAGCCCCAGCATTTT. Encoded protein: CASSPTGSGNQPQHF.

The gene calls are TRBV7-9 and TRBJ2-1; 8 positions agree with TRBD1. The junction had 3 bases not matched to a gene; V was cut back by 5 bases and J by 0 bases. The germline V gene has CDR1 SEHNR and CDR2 FQNEAQ (reference sequence). The length of the CDR3 is 15 residues. CDR3 nucleotides: TGTGCCAGCAGCGGACAGGGTTCCTCCTACAATGAGCAGTTCTTC. This sequence encodes CASSGQGSSYNEQFF.

The J gene is TRBJ1-2, the V gene TRBV5-1; D is possibly TRBD1 (5 bases). Germline-derived CDR1 and CDR2 are SGHRS and YFSETQ. The CDR3 spans 16 residues. V lost 4 bases, J lost 9 bases, and 25 bases lay in between. CDR3 nucleotides: TGCGCCAGCAGCCCAGCGACGCGGGGGAGCCCACGTAGCTACACCTTC. Amino acids: CASSPATRGSPRSYTF.

The genes are TRBV18 and TRBJ2-5; a possible D gene is TRBD1 (6 bases). The V and J ends lost 2 bases and 5 bases respectively, with 15 bases between them. Germline loops: CDR1 KGHSH, CDR2 LQKENI. The CDR3 sequence is 15 residues long. CDR3 nucleotide sequence: TGTGCCAGCTCACCAGCGAAGGGGGTGTCTGAGACCCAGTACTTC. This encodes CASSPAKGVSETQYF.

V gene TRBV5-1 combines with J gene TRBJ1-2; D remains ambiguous. V was shortened by 4 bases and J by 4 bases, with 11 bases between the two germline ends. The CDR3 spans 13 residues. Germline loops: CDR1 SGHRS, CDR2 YFSETQ. The CDR3: CASSQEVRYGYTF. The CDR3 bases are TGCGCCAGCAGCCAGGAGGTACGCTATGGCTACACCTTC.

There are a few counts of this clone. This sequence joins TRBV19 and TRBJ1-6; unclear D gene. The germline V gene encodes CDR1 LNHDA and CDR2 SQIVND (reference sequence). V was trimmed by 7 bases and J by 0 bases, leaving 10 bases between them. CDR3 length equals 15 residues. CDR3 sequence reads: CASNRLHSYNSPLHF. CDR3 sequence (DNA): TGTGCCAGTAACAGACTACACTCCTATAATTCACCCCTCCACTTT.

The V and J genes are TRBV28 and TRBJ1-1; D uncertain. The CDR3 runs to 15 residues. Trimming took off 10 bases at V and 0 bases at J, with 18 bases between the two ends. Germline V gives CDR1 MDHEN, CDR2 SYDVKM. CDR3 region: CATLLPRALNTEAFF. The CDR3 DNA reads TGTGCCACCCTCCTCCCTCGAGCCTTGAACACTGAAGCTTTCTTT.

The chain combines TRBV18 with TRBJ1-5; D is perhaps TRBD1 (6 bases). CDR1 and CDR2 (germline): KGHSH, LQKENI. The CDR3 has 14 amino acids. The V end lost 2 bases, the J end lost 1 base, and 6 bases lay between the germline ends. The DNA of the CDR3 is TGTGCCAGCTCACCAGGGACAAGCAATCAGCCCCAGCATTTT. This codes for CASSPGTSNQPQHF.

V and J are TRBV6-1 and TRBJ1-4, with D maybe TRBD1 (5 bases). This CDR3 has 14 amino acids. CDR1 and CDR2 from the germline V gene are MNHNS and SASEGT. Trimming took off 5 bases at V and 8 bases at J, with 15 bases between the two ends. The CDR3 sequence is CASSLGGGREKLFF. CDR3 coding DNA: TGTGCCAGCAGTTTGGGGGGAGGGCGCGAAAAACTGTTTTTT.

The J gene is TRBJ2-7, the V gene TRBV27; 9 positions match TRBD2. The CDR3 loop spans 14 amino acids. Germline loops: CDR1 MNHEY, CDR2 SMNVEV (reference sequence). V lost 5 bases to trimming and J lost 3 bases; unmatched junction nucleotides: 5. CDR3 nucleotides: TGTGCCAGCAGTATGGGACTAGCCAACTACGAGCAGTACTTC. Amino acid sequence: CASSMGLANYEQYF.

This chain connects TRBV9 to TRBJ2-2; TRBD2 agrees at 8 bases. CDR1 SGDLS and CDR2 YYNGEE come from the germline V gene. Germline trimming cut 1 base from V and 3 bases from J; bases unmatched to any gene: 5. The CDR3 is made up of 16 amino acids. CDR3 sequence reads: CASSVMAGGDTGELFF. The DNA for the CDR3 is TGTGCCAGCAGCGTAATGGCGGGAGGTGACACCGGGGAGCTGTTTTTT.